This is a list of T cell receptor beta chains from one sample in a study of T-cell memory formation after mild COVID-19. TCRdb independently ran MiXCR on the 5' RACE reads; one entry per CDR3 protein. The sample consists of fewer than 650,000 distinct CDR3 sequences, approximately 15% of them appearing once. Sequencing was performed on PBMCs or a T cell subset sorted from them (not recorded which). These receptors originate from an adult woman who had mild COVID-19 (a few samples of this study predate the infection). Cell type and time point are not known. CDR3s include the opening cysteine and the closing phenylalanine or tryptophan. Each record gives: V gene, CDR3 protein.

>TRBV10-3
CAIKGAFSTEAFF
>TRBV12-3/TRBV12-4
CASSYSNTEAFF
>TRBV7-9
CASSQGADTQYF
>TRBV7-2
CASSLEGRSADTQYF
>TRBV7-7
CASSSEREGSKTQYF
>TRBV5-1
CASKGWASEDTQYF
>TRBV20-1
CSARGGGSYEQYF
>TRBV5-1
CASSLVAGVNYEQYF
>TRBV12-3/TRBV12-4
CASSTGTVNEKLFF
>TRBV9
CASSVGLPGTAIPSGANVLTF
>TRBV18
CASSPSTTDTQYF
>TRBV5-6
CASSQLRGSFSYEQYF
>TRBV27
CASCRGGNEQFF
>TRBV4-1
CASSPRQGGNYEQYF
>TRBV19
CATGAGGTIYEQYF
>TRBV7-2
CASSSRLGGYEQYF
>TRBV5-1
CASSLDSLGYTF
>TRBV5-5
CASSSVAGRTDTQYF
>TRBV12-3/TRBV12-4
CASSFGRVGNQPQHF
>TRBV6-1
CASSPQLNTEAFF
>TRBV9
CASSVEVHTYEQYF
>TRBV6-6
CASSSGDRQEQYF
>TRBV15
CATSRPRGGYDDQPQHF
>TRBV12-3/TRBV12-4
CASSPTGSHGYTF
>TRBV7-2
CASSPGGSGTDTQYF
>TRBV29-1
CSVVHGGIPDTQYF
>TRBV29-1
CSVEGSLFAGFSTDTQYF
>TRBV12-3/TRBV12-4
CASSLGYGYTF
>TRBV2
CASSNGYSNQPQHF
>TRBV9
CASSEQLTTEAFF
>TRBV6-6
CASSYGRDADTQYF
>TRBV6-6
CASSYSTGQVWEQYF
>TRBV18
CASSPPGQGRTEAFF
>TRBV5-4
CASSFHYNEQFF
>TRBV5-1
CASRPWVSNTDTQYF
>TRBV6-5
CASSYLGQSEQYF
>TRBV12-3/TRBV12-4
CASSFGINEQFF
>TRBV30
CAWNGGLPSPLHF
>TRBV9
CASSVGGSGGPYNEQFF
>TRBV4-1
CASSHPQAVGSYEQYF
>TRBV7-9
CASSLIPSSNSYNEQFF
>TRBV4-1
CASSPGDGNEQFF
>TRBV20-1
CSAWTGSRGYYGYTF
>TRBV5-1
CASSLIVPPTDTQYF
>TRBV5-1
CASSSGTQAGELFF
>TRBV12-3/TRBV12-4
CASSQDRGRVTGDTQYF
>TRBV30
CAWSVPVVDSFYYGYTF
>TRBV5-1
CASSVGTLDEQYF
>TRBV30
CAWSVGTSGVYNEQFF
>TRBV11-1
CASSLSPAGSYNEQFF
>TRBV4-2
CASSQDLLAGGSYEQYF
>TRBV20-1
CSARGGSARETQYF
>TRBV7-9
CASSLVQGSSYNEQFF
>TRBV12-3/TRBV12-4
CASSLGALPAYGYTF
>TRBV20-1
CSAPRDRAFNSPLHF
>TRBV27
CASREPYYGYTF
>TRBV20-1
CSARKTGSPYNEQFF
>TRBV20-1
CSARDLEGPTAGANVLTF
>TRBV11-2
CASSLVGAGYNEQFF